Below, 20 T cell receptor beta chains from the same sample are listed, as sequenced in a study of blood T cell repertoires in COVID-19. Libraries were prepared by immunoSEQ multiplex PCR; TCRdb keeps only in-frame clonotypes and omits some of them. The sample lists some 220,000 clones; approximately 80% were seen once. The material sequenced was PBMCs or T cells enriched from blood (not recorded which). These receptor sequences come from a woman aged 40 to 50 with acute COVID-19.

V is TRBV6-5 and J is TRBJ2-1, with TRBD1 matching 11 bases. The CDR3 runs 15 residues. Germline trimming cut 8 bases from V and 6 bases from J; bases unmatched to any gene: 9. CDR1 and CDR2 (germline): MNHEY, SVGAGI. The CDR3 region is CASVGVGTGGNEQFF. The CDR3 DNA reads TGTGCCAGCGTGGGTGTGGGGACAGGGGGCAATGAGCAGTTCTTC.

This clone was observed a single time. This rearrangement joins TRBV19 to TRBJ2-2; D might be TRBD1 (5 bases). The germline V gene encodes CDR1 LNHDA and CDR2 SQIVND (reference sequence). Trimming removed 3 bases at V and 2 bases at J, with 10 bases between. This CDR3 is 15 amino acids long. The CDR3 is CASSMVRANTGELFF. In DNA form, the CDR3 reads TGTGCCAGTAGTATGGTCAGGGCAAACACCGGGGAGCTGTTTTTT. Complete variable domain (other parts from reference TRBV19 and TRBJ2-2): DGGITQSPKYLFRKEGQNVTLSCEQNLNHDAMYWYRQDPGQGLRLIYYSQIVNDFQKGDIAEGYSVSREKKESFPLTVTSAQKNPTAFYLCASSMVRANTGELFFGEGSRLTVL.

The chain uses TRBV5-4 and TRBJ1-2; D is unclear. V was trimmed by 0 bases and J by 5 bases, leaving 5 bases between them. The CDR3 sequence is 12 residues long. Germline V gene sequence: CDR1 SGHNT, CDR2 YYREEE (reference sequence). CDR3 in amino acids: CASSLDPYGYTF. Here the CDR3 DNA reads TGTGCCAGCAGCTTGGATCCTTATGGCTACACCTTC.

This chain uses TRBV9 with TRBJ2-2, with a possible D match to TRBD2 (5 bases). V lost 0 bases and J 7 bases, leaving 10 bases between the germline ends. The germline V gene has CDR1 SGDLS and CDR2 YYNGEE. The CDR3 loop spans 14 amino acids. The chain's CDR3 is CASSVGSSSGELFF. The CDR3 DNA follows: TGTGCCAGCAGCGTAGGGTCTAGCAGCGGGGAGCTGTTTTTT.

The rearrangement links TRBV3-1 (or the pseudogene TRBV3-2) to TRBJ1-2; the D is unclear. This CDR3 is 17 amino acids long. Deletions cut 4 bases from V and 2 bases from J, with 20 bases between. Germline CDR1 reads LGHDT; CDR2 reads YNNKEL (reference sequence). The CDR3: CASSPRKGGQTNYGYTF. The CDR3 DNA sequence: TGTGCCAGCAGCCCACGTAAGGGAGGGCAGACAAACTATGGCTACACCTTC.

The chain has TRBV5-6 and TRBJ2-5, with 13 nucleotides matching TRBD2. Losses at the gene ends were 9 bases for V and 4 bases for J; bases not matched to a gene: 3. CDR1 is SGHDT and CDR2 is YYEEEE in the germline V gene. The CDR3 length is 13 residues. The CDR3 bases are TGTGCCACCGGACTAGCGGGGGCAGAGACCCAGTACTTC. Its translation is CATGLAGAETQYF.

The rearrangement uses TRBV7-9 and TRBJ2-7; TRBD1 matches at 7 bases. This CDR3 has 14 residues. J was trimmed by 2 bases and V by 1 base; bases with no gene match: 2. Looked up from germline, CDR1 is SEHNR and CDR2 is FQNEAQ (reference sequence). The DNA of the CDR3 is TGTGCCAGCAGCTTAGAAGGGGGCGCCTACGAGCAGTACTTC. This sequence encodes CASSLEGGAYEQYF.

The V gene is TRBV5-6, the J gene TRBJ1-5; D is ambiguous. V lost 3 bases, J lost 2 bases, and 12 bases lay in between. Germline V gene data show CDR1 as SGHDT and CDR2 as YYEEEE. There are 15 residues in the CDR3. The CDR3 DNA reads TGTGCCAGCAGCTCCGGCGGGGTGGGCAATCAGCCCCAGCATTTT. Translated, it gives CASSSGGVGNQPQHF.

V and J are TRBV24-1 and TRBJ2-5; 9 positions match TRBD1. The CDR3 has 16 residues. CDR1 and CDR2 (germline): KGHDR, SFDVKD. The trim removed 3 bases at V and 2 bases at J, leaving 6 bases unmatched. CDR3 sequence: CATSDGETGGQETQYF. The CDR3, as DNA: TGTGCCACCAGTGATGGGGAGACAGGGGGTCAAGAGACCCAGTACTTC.

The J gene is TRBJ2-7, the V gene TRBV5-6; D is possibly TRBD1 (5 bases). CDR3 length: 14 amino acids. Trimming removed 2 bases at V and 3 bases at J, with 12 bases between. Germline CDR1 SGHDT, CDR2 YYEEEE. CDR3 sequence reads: CASSFREVDYEQYF. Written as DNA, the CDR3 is TGTGCCAGCAGCTTCAGGGAAGTCGACTACGAGCAGTACTTC. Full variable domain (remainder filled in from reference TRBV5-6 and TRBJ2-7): DAGVTQSPTHLIKTRGQQVTLRCSPKSGHDTVSWYQQALGQGPQFIFQYYEEEERQRGNFPDRFSGHQFPNYSSELNVNALLLGDSALYLCASSFREVDYEQYFGPGTRLTVT.

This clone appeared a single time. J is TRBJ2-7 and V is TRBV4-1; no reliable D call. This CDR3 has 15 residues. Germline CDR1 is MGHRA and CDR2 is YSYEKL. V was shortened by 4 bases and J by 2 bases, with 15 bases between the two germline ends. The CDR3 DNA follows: TGCGCCAGCAGCCCATTAATTGGAGACGCCTACGAGCAGTACTTC. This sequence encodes CASSPLIGDAYEQYF.

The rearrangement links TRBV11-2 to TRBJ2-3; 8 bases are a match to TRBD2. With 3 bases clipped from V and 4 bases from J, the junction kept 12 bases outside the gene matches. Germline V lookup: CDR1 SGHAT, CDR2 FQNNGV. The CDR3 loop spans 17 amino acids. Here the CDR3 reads CASSFRTSKDLSDTQYF. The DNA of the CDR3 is TGTGCCAGCAGCTTCCGGACTAGCAAAGATCTTTCAGATACGCAGTATTTT. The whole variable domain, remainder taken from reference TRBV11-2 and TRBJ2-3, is EAGVAQSPRYKIIEKRQSVAFWCNPISGHATLYWYQQILGQGPKLLIQFQNNGVVDDSQLPKDRFSAERLKGVDSTLKIQPAKLEDSAVYLCASSFRTSKDLSDTQYFGPGTRLTVL.

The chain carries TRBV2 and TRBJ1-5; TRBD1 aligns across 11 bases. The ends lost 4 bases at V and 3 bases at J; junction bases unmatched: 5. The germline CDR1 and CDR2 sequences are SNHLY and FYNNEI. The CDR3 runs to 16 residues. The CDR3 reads CASSAGQGAVNQPQHF. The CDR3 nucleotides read TGTGCCAGCAGTGCAGGACAGGGGGCCGTCAATCAGCCCCAGCATTTT.

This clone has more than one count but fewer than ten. The CDR3 protein is CASSLNLYGYTF. Written as DNA, the CDR3 is TGTGCCAGCAGTCTAAACCTCTATGGCTACACCTTC. The J gene is TRBJ1-2, the V gene TRBV28, with D hard to call. CDR3 size: 12 residues. Germline CDR1 is MDHEN and CDR2 is SYDVKM. The ends were cut back, 5 bases at V and 4 bases at J, with 8 bases in the middle.

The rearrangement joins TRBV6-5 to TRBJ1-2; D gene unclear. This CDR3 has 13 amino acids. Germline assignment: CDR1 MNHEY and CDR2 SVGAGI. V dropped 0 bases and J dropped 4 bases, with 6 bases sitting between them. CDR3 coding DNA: TGTGCCAGCAGTTACTCGGCGGGCTATGGCTACACCTTC. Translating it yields CASSYSAGYGYTF.

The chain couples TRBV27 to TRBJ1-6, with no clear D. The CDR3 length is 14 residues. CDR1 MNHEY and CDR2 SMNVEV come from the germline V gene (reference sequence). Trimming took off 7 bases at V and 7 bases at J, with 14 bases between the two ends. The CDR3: CASKGRGGNSPLHF. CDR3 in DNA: TGTGCCAGCAAAGGGCGGGGTGGGAATTCACCCCTCCACTTT.

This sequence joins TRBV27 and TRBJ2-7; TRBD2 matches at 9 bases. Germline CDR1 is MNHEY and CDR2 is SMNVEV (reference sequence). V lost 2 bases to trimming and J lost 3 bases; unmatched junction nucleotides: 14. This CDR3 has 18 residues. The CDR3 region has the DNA TGTGCCAGCAGTTTAAGGGACGCCTTAGCGGGAGTACGCTACGAGCAGTACTTC. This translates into CASSLRDALAGVRYEQYF.

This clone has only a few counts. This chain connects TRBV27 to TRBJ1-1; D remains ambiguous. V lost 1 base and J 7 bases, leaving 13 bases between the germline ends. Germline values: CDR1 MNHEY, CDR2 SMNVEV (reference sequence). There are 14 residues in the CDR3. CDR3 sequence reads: CASSLYREGDEAFF. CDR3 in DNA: TGTGCCAGCAGTTTATATAGGGAGGGTGATGAAGCTTTCTTT.

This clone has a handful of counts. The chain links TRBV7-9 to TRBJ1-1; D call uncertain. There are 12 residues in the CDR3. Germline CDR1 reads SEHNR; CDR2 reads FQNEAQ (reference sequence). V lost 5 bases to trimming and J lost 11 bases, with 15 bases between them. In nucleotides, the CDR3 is TGTGCCAGCAGCCCGATGTTGATACATGCTTTCTTT. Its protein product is CASSPMLIHAFF.

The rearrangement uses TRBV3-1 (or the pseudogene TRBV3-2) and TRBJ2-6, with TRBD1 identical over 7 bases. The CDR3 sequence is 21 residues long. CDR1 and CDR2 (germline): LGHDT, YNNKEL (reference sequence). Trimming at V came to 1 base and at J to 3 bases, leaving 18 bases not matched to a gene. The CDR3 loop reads CASSQVGATRGLYGGANVLTF. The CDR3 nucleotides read TGTGCCAGCAGCCAAGTTGGGGCCACGAGGGGGCTCTACGGTGGGGCCAACGTCCTGACTTTC.